This T cell receptor beta chain derives from a study of Ad26.COV2.S vaccination and SARS-CoV-2 variants. Study at large: Ad26.COV2.S shots went into the muscle once or twice, 56 days apart.

Germline CDR1 is LGHDT and CDR2 is YNNKEL (reference sequence). The CDR3 sequence is 13 residues long. With V trimmed by 5 bases and J by 7 bases, 5 bases remained unmatched. Measured with immunoSEQ multiplex PCR; TCRdb has only the in-frame clones, and not every one. The profile covers about 680,000 clones, with around 90% appearing a single time and over 1.3% taken by the ten largest. This sample's treatment: 19 received Ad26.COV2.S at low or high dose, single or two shots; about 5 received placebo; per-sample allocation not given. It was on day 63 after the first vaccine or placebo injection that samples were taken.

Sequenced material: peripheral blood, taken in a trial of Ad26.COV2.S vaccine versus placebo. The source is a person aged 18-60 years who received the Ad26.COV2.S COVID-19 vaccine or a placebo. The rearrangement joins TRBV3-1 (or the pseudogene TRBV3-2) to TRBJ1-1; 9 bases match TRBD1. This CDR3 is CASSRPGQGEAFF. CDR3 in DNA: TGTGCCAGCAGCAGACCGGGACAGGGTGAAGCTTTCTTT.